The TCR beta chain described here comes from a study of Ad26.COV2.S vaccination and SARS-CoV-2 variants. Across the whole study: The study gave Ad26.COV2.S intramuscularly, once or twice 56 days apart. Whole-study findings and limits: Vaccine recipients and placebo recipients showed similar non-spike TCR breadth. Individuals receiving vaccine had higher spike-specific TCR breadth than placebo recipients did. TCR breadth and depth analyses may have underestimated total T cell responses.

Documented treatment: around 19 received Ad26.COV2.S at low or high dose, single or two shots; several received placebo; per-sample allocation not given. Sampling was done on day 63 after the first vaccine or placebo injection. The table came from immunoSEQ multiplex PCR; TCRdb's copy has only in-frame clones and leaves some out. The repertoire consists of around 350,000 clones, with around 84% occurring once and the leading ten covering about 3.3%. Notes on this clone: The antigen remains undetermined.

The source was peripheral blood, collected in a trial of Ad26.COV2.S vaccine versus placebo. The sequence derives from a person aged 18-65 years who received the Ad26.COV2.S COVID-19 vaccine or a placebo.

The CDR3 loop reads CSAGTGKSYEQYF. The CDR3 DNA is TGCAGCGCCGGGACAGGGAAGTCCTACGAGCAGTACTTC. V gene TRBV29-1 combines with J gene TRBJ2-7; 9 bases are shared with TRBD1. Germline V gives CDR1 SQVTM, CDR2 ANQGSEA. This CDR3 is built from 13 residues. With V trimmed by 7 bases and J by 1 base, 5 bases remained unmatched.